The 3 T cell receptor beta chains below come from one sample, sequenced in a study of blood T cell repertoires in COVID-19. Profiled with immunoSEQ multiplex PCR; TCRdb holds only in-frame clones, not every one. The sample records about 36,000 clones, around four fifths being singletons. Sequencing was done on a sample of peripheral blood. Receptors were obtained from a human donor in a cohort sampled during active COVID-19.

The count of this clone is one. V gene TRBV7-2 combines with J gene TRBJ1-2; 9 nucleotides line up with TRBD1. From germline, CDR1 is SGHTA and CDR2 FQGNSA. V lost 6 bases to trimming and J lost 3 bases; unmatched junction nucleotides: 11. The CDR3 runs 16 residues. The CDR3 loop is CASRRIRDRADYGYTF. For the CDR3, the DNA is TGTGCCAGCAGACGGATCCGGGACAGGGCGGACTATGGCTACACCTTC.

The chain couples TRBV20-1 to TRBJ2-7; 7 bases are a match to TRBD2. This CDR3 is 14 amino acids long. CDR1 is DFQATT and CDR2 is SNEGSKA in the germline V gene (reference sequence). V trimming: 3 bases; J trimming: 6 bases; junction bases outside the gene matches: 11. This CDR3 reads CSASEGLVRGEQYF. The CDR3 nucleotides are TGCAGTGCTAGTGAAGGACTAGTCCGCGGCGAGCAGTACTTC.

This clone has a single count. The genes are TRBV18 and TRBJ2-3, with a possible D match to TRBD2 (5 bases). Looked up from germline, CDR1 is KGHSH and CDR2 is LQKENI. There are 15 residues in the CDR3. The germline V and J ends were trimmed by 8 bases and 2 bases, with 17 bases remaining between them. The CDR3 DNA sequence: TGTGCCAGCGCTAAAGGGAGTAGTATCACAGATACGCAGTATTTT. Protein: CASAKGSSITDTQYF.